The entry that follows covers one T cell receptor beta chain sequence. The CDR3 has 16 amino acids. Germline assignment: CDR1 SGHTS and CDR2 YDEGEE. The junction had 10 bases not matched to a gene; V was cut back by 3 bases and J by 7 bases. These data belong to a study of blood T cell repertoires in COVID-19. Study-wide context: The analysed material was cDNA or gDNA that came from T cells, B-cell-depleted T cells, or PBMCs.

Seattle's enrolled individuals joined amid active infection and were then monitored longitudinally. Generated by immunoSEQ multiplex PCR, the TCRdb table keeps only in-frame clones and is missing some. The repertoire holds 150,000 to 200,000 clones, approximately 82% seen once, with around 7% in the top ten. Sequenced sample: peripheral blood. The chain carries TRBV5-8 and TRBJ2-2; 9 bases align to TRBD1. The sequence was obtained from a woman between 40 and 50 years old with COVID-19, enrolled during active disease. CDR3 bases: TGTGCCAGCAGCTCAAGTGGGACAGGGTCGGACGGGGAGCTGTTTTTT. Translated, it gives CASSSSGTGSDGELFF.